This TCR beta chain was recorded in a study of OX40 agonist ivuxolimab in advanced cancers. Study background: Patients received ivuxolimab, an agonistic anti-OX40 (CD134) antibody. It was permissible to have had prior anti-PD-1, anti-PD-L1 or anti-CTLA-4 therapy, and approximately 41% had some. Study-level results: Relative to CD4+, CD8+ T cells held more expanded clones on average.

Blood sampling was done at baseline, cycle 4 day 1, and cycle 7 day 1. As concerns this clone: The target antigen is unknown.

Germline V gene data show CDR1 as MNHEY and CDR2 as SVGAGI. The CDR3 covers 14 residues. V was trimmed by 5 bases and J by 4 bases, leaving 15 bases between them. Assay: immunoSEQ multiplex PCR; the TCRdb copy retains only in-frame clones and omits some. Altogether around 80,000 clones are present, approximately 89% being singletons, with the ten largest covering about 0.2%. Sequencing used CD4+ or CD8+ T cells sorted from blood, obtained in a trial of the OX40 agonist ivuxolimab. This sequence joins TRBV6-5 and TRBJ2-7; D is unresolved. The sequence was obtained from an adult with an advanced solid tumor such as melanoma, head and neck, liver or kidney cancer. The CDR3 sequence is CASSQDRSLYEQYF. The CDR3 DNA is TGTGCCAGCAGTCAGGACCGATCACTTTACGAGCAGTACTTC.